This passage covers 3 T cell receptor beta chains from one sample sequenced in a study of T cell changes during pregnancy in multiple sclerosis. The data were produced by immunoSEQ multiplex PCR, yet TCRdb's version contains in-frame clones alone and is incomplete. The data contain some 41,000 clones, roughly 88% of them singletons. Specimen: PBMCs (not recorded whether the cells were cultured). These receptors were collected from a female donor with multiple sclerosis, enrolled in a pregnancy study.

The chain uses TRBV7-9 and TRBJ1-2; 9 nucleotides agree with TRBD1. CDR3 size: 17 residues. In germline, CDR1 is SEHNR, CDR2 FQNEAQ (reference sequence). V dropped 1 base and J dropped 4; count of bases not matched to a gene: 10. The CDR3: CASSLESQGATPYGYTF. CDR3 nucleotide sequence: TGTGCCAGCAGCTTAGAGTCACAGGGGGCGACCCCCTATGGCTACACCTTC.

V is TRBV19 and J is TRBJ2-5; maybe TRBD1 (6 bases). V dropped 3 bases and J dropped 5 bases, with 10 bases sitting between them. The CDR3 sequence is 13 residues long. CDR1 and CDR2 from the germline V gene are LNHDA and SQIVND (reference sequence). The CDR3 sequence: CASSIPGVETQYF. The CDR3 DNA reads TGTGCCAGTAGTATCCCAGGGGTGGAGACCCAGTACTTC. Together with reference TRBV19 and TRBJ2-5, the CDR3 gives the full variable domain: DGGITQSPKYLFRKEGQNVTLSCEQNLNHDAMYWYRQDPGQGLRLIYYSQIVNDFQKGDIAEGYSVSREKKESFPLTVTSAQKNPTAFYLCASSIPGVETQYFGPGTRLLVL.

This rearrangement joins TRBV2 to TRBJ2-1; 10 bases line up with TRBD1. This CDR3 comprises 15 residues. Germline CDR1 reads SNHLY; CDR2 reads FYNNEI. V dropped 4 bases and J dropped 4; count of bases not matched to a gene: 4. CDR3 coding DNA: TGTGCCAGCAGTGCGGGACAGGGGTCTTACAATGAGCAGTTCTTC. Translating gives CASSAGQGSYNEQFF.